Given below is one T cell receptor beta chain in context. Its antigen is unidentified. Preparation of TCR beta libraries was done by quantitative 5'-RACE with molecular barcodes. Each CDR3 protein gets one entry after TCRdb re-called the 5' RACE reads with MiXCR. The table has roughly 440,000 distinct CDR3 sequences, approximately 17% seen once; the top ten hold approximately 1%. These data originate in a study of CD8 T cells in ankylosing spondylitis. Whole-study findings and limits: Matched ankylosing spondylitis synovial fluid reportedly showed significant enrichment of disease-linked clones. Roughly eight highly homologous variants formed a TCR beta motif that appeared characteristic of ankylosing spondylitis blood. CD8+ by phenotype, disease-linked clones were relatively rare in peripheral blood. Some motif variants had been reported before (in reactive arthritis synovial fluid and blood).

The germline CDR1 and CDR2 sequences are SGDLS and YYNGEE. This CDR3 contains 15 residues. V was trimmed by 2 bases and J by 1 base, leaving 13 bases between them. The TCR comes from a male donor with ankylosing spondylitis. Specimen: blood, either unsorted or a sorted T cell fraction (not recorded which). The rearrangement uses TRBV9 and TRBJ2-7; the D call may be TRBD1 or TRBD2 (5 bases each). The CDR3 DNA is TGTGCCAGCAGCGTCTCCGGGACCTCTTCCTACGAGCAGTACTTC. Protein sequence: CASSVSGTSSYEQYF. Filled out from reference TRBV9 and TRBJ2-7, the complete variable domain reads DSGVTQTPKHLITATGQRVTLRCSPRSGDLSVYWYQQSLDQGLQFLIQYYNGEERAKGNILERFSAQQFPDLHSELNLSSLELGDSALYFCASSVSGTSSYEQYFGPGTRLTVT.